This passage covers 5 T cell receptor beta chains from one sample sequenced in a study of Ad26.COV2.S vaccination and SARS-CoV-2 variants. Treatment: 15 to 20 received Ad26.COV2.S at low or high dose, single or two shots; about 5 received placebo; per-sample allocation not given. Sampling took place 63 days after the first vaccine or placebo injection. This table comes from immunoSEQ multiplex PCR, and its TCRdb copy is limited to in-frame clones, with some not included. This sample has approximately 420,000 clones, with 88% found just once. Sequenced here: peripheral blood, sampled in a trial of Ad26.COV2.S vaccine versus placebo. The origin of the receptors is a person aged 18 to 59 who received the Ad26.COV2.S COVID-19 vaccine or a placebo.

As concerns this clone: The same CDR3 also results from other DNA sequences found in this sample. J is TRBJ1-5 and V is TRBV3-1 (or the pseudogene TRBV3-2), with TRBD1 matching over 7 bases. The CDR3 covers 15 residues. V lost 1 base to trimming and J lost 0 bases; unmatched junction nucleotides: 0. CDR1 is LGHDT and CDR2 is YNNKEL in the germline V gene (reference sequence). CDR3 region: CASSQAGGSNQPQHF. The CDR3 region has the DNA TGTGCCAGCAGCCAAGCAGGGGGTAGCAATCAGCCCCAGCATTTT.

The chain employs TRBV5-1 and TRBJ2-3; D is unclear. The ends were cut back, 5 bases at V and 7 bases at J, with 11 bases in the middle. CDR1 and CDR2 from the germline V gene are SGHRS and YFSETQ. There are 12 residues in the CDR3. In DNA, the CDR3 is TGCGCCAGCAGTGTATTAGAGAATACGCAGTATTTT. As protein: CASSVLENTQYF.

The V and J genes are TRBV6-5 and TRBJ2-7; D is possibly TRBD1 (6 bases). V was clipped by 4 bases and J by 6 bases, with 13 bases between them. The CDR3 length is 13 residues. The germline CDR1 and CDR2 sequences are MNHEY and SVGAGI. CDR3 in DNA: TGTGCCAGCAGTTCAGGGGCCTACAGCGAGCAGTACTTC. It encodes CASSSGAYSEQYF.

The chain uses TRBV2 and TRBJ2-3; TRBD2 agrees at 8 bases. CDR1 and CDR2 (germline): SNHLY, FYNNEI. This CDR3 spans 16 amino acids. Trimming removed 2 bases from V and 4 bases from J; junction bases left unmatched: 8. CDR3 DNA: TGTGCCAGCAGTGAATGGGCAGGGCGGGGGGCAGATACGCAGTATTTT. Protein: CASSEWAGRGADTQYF. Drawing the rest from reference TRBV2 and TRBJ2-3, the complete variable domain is EPEVTQTPSHQVTQMGQEVILRCVPISNHLYFYWYRQILGQKVEFLVSFYNNEISEKSEIFDDQFSVERPDGSNFTLKIRSTKLEDSAMYFCASSEWAGRGADTQYFGPGTRLTVL.

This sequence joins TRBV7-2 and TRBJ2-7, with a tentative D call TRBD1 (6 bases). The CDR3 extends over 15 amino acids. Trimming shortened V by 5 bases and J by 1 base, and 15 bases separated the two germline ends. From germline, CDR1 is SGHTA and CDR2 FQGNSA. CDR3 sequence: CASSQAPGESYEQYF. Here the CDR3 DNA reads TGTGCCAGCAGCCAGGCGCCAGGGGAATCCTACGAGCAGTACTTC.